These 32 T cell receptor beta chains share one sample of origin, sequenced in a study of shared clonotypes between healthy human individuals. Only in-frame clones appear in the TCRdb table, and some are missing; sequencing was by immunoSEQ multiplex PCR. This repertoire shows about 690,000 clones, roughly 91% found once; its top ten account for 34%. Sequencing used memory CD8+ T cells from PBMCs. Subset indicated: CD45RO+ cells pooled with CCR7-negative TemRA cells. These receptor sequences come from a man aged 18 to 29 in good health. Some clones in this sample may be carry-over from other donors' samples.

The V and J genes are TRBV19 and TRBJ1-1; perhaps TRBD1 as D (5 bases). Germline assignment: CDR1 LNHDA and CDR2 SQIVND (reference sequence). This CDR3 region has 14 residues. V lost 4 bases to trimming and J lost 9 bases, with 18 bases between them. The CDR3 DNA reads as TGTGCCAGTAGTAGACCCCGGGACGCAACAAAAGCTTTCTTT. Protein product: CASSRPRDATKAFF.

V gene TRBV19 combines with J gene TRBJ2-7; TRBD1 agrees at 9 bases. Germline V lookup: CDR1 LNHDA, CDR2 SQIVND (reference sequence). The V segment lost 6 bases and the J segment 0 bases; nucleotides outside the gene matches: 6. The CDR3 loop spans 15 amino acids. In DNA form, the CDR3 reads TGTGCCAGTAGCCGGGACAGGGTCGACTCCTACGAGCAGTACTTC. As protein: CASSRDRVDSYEQYF.

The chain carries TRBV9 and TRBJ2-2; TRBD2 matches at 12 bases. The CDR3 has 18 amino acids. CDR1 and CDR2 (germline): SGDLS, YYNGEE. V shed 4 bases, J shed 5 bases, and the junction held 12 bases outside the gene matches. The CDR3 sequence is CASSPFSRLAGDTGELFF. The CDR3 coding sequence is TGTGCCAGCAGCCCTTTCTCAAGACTAGCGGGAGATACCGGGGAGCTGTTTTTT.

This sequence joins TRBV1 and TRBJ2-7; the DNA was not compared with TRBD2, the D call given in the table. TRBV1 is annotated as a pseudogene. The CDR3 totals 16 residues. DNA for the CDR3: TGCACCAGCATCACACCGACTAGCGGGAGGTTAGACGAGCAGTACTTC. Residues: CTSITPTSGRLDEQYF.

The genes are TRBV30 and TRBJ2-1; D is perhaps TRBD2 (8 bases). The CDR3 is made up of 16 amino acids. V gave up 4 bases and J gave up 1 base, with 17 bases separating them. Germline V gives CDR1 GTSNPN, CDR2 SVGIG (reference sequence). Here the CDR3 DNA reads TGTGCCTGGACCCCAGGGGGGACTAGTTCCTACAATGAGCAGTTCTTC. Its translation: CAWTPGGTSSYNEQFF.

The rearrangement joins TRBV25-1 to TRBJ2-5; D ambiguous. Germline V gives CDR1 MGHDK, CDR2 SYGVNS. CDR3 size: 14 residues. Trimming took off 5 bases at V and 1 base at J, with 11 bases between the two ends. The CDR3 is CASSSTSTQETQYF. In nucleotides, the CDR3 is TGTGCCAGCAGTTCGACCAGTACCCAAGAGACCCAGTACTTC. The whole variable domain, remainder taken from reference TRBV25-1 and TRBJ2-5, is EADIYQTPRYLVIGTGKKITLECSQTMGHDKMYWYQQDPGMELHLIHYSYGVNSTEKGDLSSESTVSRIRTEHFPLTLESARPSHTSQYLCASSSTSTQETQYFGPGTRLLVL.

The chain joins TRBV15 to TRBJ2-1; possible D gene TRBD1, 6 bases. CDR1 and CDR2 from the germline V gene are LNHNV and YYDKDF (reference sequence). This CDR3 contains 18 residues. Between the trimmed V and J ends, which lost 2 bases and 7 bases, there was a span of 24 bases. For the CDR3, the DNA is TGTGCCACCAGCAGAAGGTCGTACAGGGCCCAGGGTCGAAATGAGCAGTTCTTC. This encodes CATSRRSYRAQGRNEQFF.

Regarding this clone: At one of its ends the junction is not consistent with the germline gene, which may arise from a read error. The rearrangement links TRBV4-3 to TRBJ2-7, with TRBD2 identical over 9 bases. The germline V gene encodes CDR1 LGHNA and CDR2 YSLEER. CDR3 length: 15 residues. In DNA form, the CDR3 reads TGCGCCAGCAGCCTCCTTCTAGCGGGACCCTATGAGCAGTACTTC. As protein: CASSLLLAGPYEQYF.

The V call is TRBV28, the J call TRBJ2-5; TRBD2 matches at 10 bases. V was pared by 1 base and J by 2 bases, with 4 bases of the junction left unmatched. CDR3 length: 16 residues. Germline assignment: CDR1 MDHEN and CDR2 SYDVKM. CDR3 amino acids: CASSLYGTSDQETQYF. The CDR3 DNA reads TGTGCCAGCAGTTTATACGGGACTAGCGATCAAGAGACCCAGTACTTC. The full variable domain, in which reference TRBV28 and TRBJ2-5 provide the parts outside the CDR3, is DVKVTQSSRYLVKRTGEKVFLECVQDMDHENMFWYRQDPGLGLRLIYFSYDVKMKEKGDIPEGYSVSREKKERFSLILESASTNQTSMYLCASSLYGTSDQETQYFGPGTRLLVL.

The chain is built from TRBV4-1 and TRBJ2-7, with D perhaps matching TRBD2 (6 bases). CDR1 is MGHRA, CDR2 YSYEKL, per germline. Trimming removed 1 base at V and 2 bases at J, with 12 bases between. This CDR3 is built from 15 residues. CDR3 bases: TGCGCCAGCAGCCAAGGCCCGGGACTTACCTACGAGCAGTACTTC. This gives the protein CASSQGPGLTYEQYF.

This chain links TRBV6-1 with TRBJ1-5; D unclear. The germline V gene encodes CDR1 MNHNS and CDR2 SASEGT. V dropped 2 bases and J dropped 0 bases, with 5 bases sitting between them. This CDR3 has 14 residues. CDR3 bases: TGTGCCAGCAGTGAAATACATAGCAATCAGCCCCAGCATTTT. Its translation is CASSEIHSNQPQHF.

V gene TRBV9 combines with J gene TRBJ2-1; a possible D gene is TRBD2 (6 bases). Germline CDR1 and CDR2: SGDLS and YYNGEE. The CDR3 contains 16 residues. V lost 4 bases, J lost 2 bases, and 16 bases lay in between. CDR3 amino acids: CASSPSAGTAYNEQFF. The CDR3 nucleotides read TGTGCCAGCAGCCCCTCAGCCGGGACTGCCTACAATGAGCAGTTCTTC.

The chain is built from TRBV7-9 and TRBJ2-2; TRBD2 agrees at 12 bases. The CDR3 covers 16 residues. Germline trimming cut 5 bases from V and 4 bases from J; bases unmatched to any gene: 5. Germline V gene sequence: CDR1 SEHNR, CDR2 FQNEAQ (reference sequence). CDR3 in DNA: TGTGCCAGCAGCACACTAGCGGGAGGAGGCACCGGGGAGCTGTTTTTT. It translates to CASSTLAGGGTGELFF.

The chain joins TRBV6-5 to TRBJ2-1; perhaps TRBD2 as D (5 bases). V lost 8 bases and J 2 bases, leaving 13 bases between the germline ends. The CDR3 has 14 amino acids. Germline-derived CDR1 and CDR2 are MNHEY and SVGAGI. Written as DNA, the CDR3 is TGTGCCAGCGGAGGCCGTGGGACCTACAATGAGCAGTTCTTC. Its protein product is CASGGRGTYNEQFF.

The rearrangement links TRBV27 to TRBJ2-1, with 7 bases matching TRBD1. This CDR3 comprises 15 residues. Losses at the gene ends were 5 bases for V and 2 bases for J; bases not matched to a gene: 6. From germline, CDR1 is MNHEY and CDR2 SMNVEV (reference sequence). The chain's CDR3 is CASSVRQGAYNEQFF. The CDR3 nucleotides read TGTGCCAGCAGTGTGAGGCAGGGGGCCTACAATGAGCAGTTCTTC.

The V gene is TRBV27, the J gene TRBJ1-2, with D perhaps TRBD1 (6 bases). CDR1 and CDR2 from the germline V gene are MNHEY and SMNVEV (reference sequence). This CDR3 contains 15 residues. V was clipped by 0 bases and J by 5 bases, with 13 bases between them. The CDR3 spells CASSLSARGIYGYTF. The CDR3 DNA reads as TGTGCCAGCAGTTTATCGGCCAGGGGTATTTATGGCTACACCTTC.

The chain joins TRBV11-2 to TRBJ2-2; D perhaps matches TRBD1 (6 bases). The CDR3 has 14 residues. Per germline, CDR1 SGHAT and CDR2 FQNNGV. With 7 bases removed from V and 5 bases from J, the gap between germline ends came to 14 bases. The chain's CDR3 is CASITGQRTGELFF. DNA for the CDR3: TGTGCCAGCATCACGGGACAAAGGACCGGGGAGCTGTTTTTT.

The CDR3 nucleotides are TGTGCCAGCTGTTCGGGACGGAGGGAGGGGCAGCCCCAGCATTTT. Amino acids: CASCSGRREGQPQHF. The chain has TRBV18 and TRBJ1-5; D possibly corresponds to TRBD1 (5 bases). V lost 7 bases and J 7 bases, leaving 20 bases between the germline ends. The germline V gene encodes CDR1 KGHSH and CDR2 LQKENI. The CDR3 is 15 residues long. Complete variable domain (other parts from reference TRBV18 and TRBJ1-5): NAGVMQNPRHLVRRRGQEARLRCSPMKGHSHVYWYRQLPEEGLKFMVYLQKENIIDESGMPKERFSAEFPKEGPSILRIQQVVRGDSAAYFCASCSGRREGQPQHFGDGTRLSIL.

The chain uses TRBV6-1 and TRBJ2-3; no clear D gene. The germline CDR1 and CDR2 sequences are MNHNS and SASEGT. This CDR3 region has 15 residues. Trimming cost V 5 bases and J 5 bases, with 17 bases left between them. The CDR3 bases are TGTGCCAGCAGTAGCTGGCTTAGAACGGGAGATACGCAGTATTTT. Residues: CASSSWLRTGDTQYF.

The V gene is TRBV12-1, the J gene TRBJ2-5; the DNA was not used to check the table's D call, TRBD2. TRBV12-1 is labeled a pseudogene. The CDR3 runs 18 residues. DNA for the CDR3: TGTGCCAGCAGCTACTCGGGACTAGCGGGAGAGTACCAAGAGACCCAGTACTTC. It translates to CASSYSGLAGEYQETQYF.

CDR3 nucleotides: TGTGCCAGCAGCCAGGACGGGGACGGGGAGACCCAGTACTTC. It is translated as CASSQDGDGETQYF. V gene TRBV11-1 combines with J gene TRBJ2-5, with D perhaps being TRBD1 or TRBD2 (5 bases each). Trimming cost V 5 bases and J 5 bases, with 15 bases left between them. Looked up from germline, CDR1 is SGHAT and CDR2 is FQDESV (reference sequence). The CDR3 loop spans 14 amino acids.

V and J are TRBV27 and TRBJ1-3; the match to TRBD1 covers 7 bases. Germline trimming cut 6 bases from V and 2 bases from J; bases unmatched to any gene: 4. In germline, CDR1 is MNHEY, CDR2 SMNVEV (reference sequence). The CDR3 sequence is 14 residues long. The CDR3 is CASRSTGPGNTIYF. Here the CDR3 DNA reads TGTGCCAGCAGATCGACAGGGCCTGGAAACACCATATATTTT.

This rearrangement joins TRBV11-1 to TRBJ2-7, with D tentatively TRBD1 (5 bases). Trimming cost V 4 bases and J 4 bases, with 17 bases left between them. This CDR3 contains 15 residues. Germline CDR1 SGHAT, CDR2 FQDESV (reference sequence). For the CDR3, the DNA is TGTGCCAGCAGCTACCTTGGGGCAGGCTCATACGAGCAGTACTTC. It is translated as CASSYLGAGSYEQYF.

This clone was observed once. The CDR3, as DNA: TGTGCCAGCAGTTTTCCGGCGGGCGGGGGCCCTGAGACCCAGTACTTC. Translating it yields CASSFPAGGGPETQYF. The chain links TRBV28 to TRBJ2-5; D is possibly TRBD2 (7 bases). Germline V gene lookup returns CDR1 MDHEN and CDR2 SYDVKM. The CDR3 sequence is 16 residues long. V lost 3 bases and J 5 bases, leaving 19 bases between the germline ends.

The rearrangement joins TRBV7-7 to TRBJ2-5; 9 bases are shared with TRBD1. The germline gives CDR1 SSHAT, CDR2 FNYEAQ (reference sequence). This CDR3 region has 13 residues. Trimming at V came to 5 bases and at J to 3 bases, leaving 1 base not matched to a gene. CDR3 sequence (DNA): TGTGCCAGCAGCCGGACAGGGGAAGAGACCCAGTACTTC. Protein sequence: CASSRTGEETQYF.

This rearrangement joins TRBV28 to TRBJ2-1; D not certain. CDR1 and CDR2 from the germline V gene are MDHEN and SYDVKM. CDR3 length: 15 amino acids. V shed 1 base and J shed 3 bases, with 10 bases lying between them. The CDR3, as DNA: TGTGCCAGCAGTTTATCCCCCCCTGACTACAATGAGCAGTTCTTC. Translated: CASSLSPPDYNEQFF.

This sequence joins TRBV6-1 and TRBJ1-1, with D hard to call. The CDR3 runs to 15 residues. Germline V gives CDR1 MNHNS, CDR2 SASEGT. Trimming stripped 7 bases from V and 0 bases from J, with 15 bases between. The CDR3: CASTLSQRLNTEAFF. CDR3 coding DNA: TGTGCCAGCACCCTGAGTCAGAGGCTGAACACTGAAGCTTTCTTT.

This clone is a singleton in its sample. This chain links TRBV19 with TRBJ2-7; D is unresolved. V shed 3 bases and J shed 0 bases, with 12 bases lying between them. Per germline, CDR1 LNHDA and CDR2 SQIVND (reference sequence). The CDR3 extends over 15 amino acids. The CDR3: CASSISDASSYEQYF. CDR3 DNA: TGTGCCAGTAGTATTTCGGACGCGAGCTCCTACGAGCAGTACTTC.

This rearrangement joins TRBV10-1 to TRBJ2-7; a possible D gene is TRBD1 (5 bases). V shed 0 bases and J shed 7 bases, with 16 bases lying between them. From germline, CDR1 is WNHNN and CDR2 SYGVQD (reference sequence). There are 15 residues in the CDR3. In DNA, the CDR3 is TGCGCCAGCAGTGAGTCGCTCAATGTGGCAGGGGAGCAGTACTTC. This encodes CASSESLNVAGEQYF.

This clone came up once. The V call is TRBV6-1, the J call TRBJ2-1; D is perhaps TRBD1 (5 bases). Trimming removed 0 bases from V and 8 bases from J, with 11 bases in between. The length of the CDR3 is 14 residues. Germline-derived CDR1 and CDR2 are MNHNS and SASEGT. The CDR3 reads CASSEARVTDEQFF. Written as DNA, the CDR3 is TGTGCCAGCAGTGAAGCCAGGGTTACCGATGAGCAGTTCTTC.

CDR3 protein: CASSPGDRELETQYF. The DNA for the CDR3 is TGTGCCAGCAGCCCCGGGGACAGGGAGTTGGAGACCCAGTACTTC. This rearrangement joins TRBV7-9 to TRBJ2-5, with TRBD1 identical over 9 bases. The germline gives CDR1 SEHNR, CDR2 FQNEAQ (reference sequence). The CDR3 covers 15 residues. The junction had 9 bases not matched to a gene; V was cut back by 5 bases and J by 5 bases.

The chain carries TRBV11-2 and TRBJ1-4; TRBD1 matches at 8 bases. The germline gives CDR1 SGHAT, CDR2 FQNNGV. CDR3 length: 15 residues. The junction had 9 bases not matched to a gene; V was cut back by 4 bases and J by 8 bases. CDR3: CASSSVDRVGEKLFF. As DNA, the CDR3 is TGTGCCAGCAGCTCAGTGGACAGGGTAGGGGAAAAACTGTTTTTT.